A selection of T cell receptor beta chains follows, all from one sample in a study of somatic mutations in cytotoxic T cells in rheumatoid arthritis. Clones were sequenced by immunoSEQ multiplex PCR, and TCRdb holds only the in-frame ones, with some missing. The sample holds 10,000 or so clones; around four fifths are singletons and the top ten take 6.5% to 8%. The sequenced material came from CD8+ T cells sorted from blood. Receptors were obtained from an adult with rheumatoid arthritis. CDR3s include the opening cysteine and the closing phenylalanine or tryptophan. Fields, in order: V gene, J gene, CDR3 length, D gene, clone size, CDR3 DNA, CDR3 protein. D genes are given only for firm matches. Clone size appears in some rows only: once, few, many, or a class for an expanded clone.

TRBV5-1	TRBJ2-1	16	-	-	TGCGCCAGCAGCCTGGGTTTCGGGACACCCTACAATGAGCAGTTCTTC	CASSLGFGTPYNEQFF
TRBV5-4	TRBJ2-2	13	-	-	TGTGCCAGCAGCCAGGGGTTTGACGGGGAGCTGTTTTTT	CASSQGFDGELFF
TRBV5-1	TRBJ2-1	12	-	-	TGCGCCAGCAATCTGGCTGGGGGGGAGCAGTTCTTC	CASNLAGGEQFF
TRBV27	TRBJ1-1	15	-	-	TGTGCCAGCACCCCCTCGGGGGCACGGAACACTGAAGCTTTCTTT	CASTPSGARNTEAFF
TRBV7-9	TRBJ2-1	15	TRBD2	-	TGTGCCAGCAGCCCCTGGACTAGCGGAGTTAATGAGCAGTTCTTC	CASSPWTSGVNEQFF
TRBV12-5	TRBJ1-2	12	TRBD1	-	TGTGCTAGCAGGGGACAGCCAGATGGCTACACCTTC	CASRGQPDGYTF
TRBV7-7	TRBJ1-3	14	-	-	TGTGCTAGCAGTTTAGCAGGGACTGGAAACACCATATATTTT	CASSLAGTGNTIYF
TRBV7-6	TRBJ2-1	13	-	once	TGTGCCAGCAGCTTAGCTGGGGGGTATGAGCAGTTCTTC	CASSLAGGYEQFF
TRBV2	TRBJ2-7	14	-	-	TGTGCCAGCTACCCCGCGACTTTGTCCTACGAGCAGTACTTC	CASYPATLSYEQYF
TRBV18	TRBJ2-5	14	-	-	TGTGCCAGCTCACCACCGAGGGGAGTTGAGACCCAGTACTTC	CASSPPRGVETQYF
TRBV27	TRBJ2-7	13	-	-	TGTGCCAGCAGTTTATCGGACGCCTACGAGCAGTACTTC	CASSLSDAYEQYF
TRBV9	TRBJ2-7	14	-	-	TGTGCCAGCAGCGGGGAGACAGAATCGAGGGAGCAGTACTTC	CASSGETESREQYF
TRBV27	TRBJ1-1	15	-	-	TGTGCCAGCAGCCAATTAGAGGCCCTAAACACTGAAGCTTTCTTT	CASSQLEALNTEAFF
TRBV5-6	TRBJ2-3	16	TRBD1	-	TGTGCCAGCAGCTTGGGATTTGACAGGGGCACAGATACGCAGTATTTT	CASSLGFDRGTDTQYF
TRBV15	TRBJ2-1	15	TRBD2	-	TGTGCCACCAGCACCTTAGCGGGAGAGAACAATGAGCAGTTCTTC	CATSTLAGENNEQFF
TRBV6-5	TRBJ2-7	14	TRBD1	-	TGTGCCAGCCGAACCGGGACAGCGAGAAACGAGCAGTACTTC	CASRTGTARNEQYF
TRBV27	TRBJ2-5	13	-	-	TGTGCCAGCAGTTACCGGGGACAAGAGACCCAGTACTTC	CASSYRGQETQYF
TRBV7-9	TRBJ1-4	18	TRBD1	-	TGTGCCAGCAGCTGGCGCCCGGGACAGAAAGTAACTAATGAAAAACTGTTTTTT	CASSWRPGQKVTNEKLFF
TRBV4-1	TRBJ1-6	15	TRBD1	-	TGCGCCAGCAGCCTTCAAGGACAGGGGAATTCACCCCTCCACTTT	CASSLQGQGNSPLHF
TRBV6-5	TRBJ1-1	14	TRBD1	-	TGTGCCAGCAGTCTGACAGGGGTAAGCACTGAAGCTTTCTTT	CASSLTGVSTEAFF
TRBV6-5	TRBJ1-1	15	TRBD1	-	TGTGCCAGCAGTGCGGCGGGACAGGTGAACACTGAAGCTTTCTTT	CASSAAGQVNTEAFF
TRBV6-1	TRBJ2-7	14	TRBD1	once	TGTGCCAGCAGGGGGACAGGGATTGGGAGCGAGCAGTACTTC	CASRGTGIGSEQYF
TRBV30	TRBJ1-1	14	-	few	TGTGCCTGGCGCGGGGGATACATGAACACTGAAGCTTTCTTT	CAWRGGYMNTEAFF
TRBV14	TRBJ2-3	15	-	-	TGTGCCAGCAGCCAAGGTGGCGAAAGCACAGATACGCAGTATTTT	CASSQGGESTDTQYF
TRBV7-8	TRBJ2-3	17	TRBD1	-	TGTGCCAGCAGCTCCACCCGGGACAGGGAAATCACAGATACGCAGTATTTT	CASSSTRDREITDTQYF
TRBV28	TRBJ1-5	15	TRBD1	-	TGTGCCAGCAGGGATACAGGGGGCTCTGGTCAGCCCCAGCATTTT	CASRDTGGSGQPQHF
TRBV7-9	TRBJ2-7	10	-	few	TGTGCCAGTGGAGGGGGGGAGCAGTACTTC	CASGGGEQYF
TRBV10-1	TRBJ2-7	15	-	-	TGCGCCAGCAGTGAGTTCCCAGGGTATGCGGGCGAGCAGTACTTC	CASSEFPGYAGEQYF
TRBV2	TRBJ2-1	16	-	-	TGTGCCAGCAGTGAAGGGACAGCATCCACCTACAATGAGCAGTTCTTC	CASSEGTASTYNEQFF
TRBV27	TRBJ2-5	16	-	-	TGTGCCAGCCCTGGGGGGGCGCTAGCGCCGGCAAAGGACCAGTACTTC	CASPGGALAPAKDQYF
TRBV12-5	TRBJ1-1	14	TRBD1	few	TGTGCTAGTGGTCTACAGGGGATTAACACTGAAGCTTTCTTT	CASGLQGINTEAFF
TRBV11-2	TRBJ2-3	16	TRBD1	-	TGTGCCAGCAGCTTAGGGCTTAGGACAGGGAAACATACGCAGTATTTT	CASSLGLRTGKHTQYF
TRBV11-2	TRBJ1-2	15	-	-	TGTGCCAGCAGCCTCGAGGGTATTGGGGGCTATGGCTACACCTTC	CASSLEGIGGYGYTF
TRBV5-1	TRBJ2-1	14	-	few	TGCGCCAGCAGCCCCGCGGGATCCCCCAATGAGCAGTTCTTC	CASSPAGSPNEQFF
TRBV6-5	TRBJ2-7	12	-	-	TGTGCCAGCAGTTACCAGGGTTACGAGCAGTACTTC	CASSYQGYEQYF
TRBV7-8	TRBJ2-7	15	TRBD2	-	TGTGCCAGCAGCTTATGGGAACGGGAGGGCTACGAGCAGTACTTC	CASSLWEREGYEQYF
TRBV5-1	TRBJ1-6	15	-	-	TGCGCCAGCAGAACACCGGGACCGGCGGCTTCACCCCTCCACTTT	CASRTPGPAASPLHF
TRBV9	TRBJ2-3	15	TRBD2	-	TGTGCCAGCAGCGTATCGCGGGGGGGCACAGATACGCAGTATTTT	CASSVSRGGTDTQYF
TRBV7-9	TRBJ2-1	13	TRBD2	-	TGTGCCAGCAGCCGAGGACTAGCGGGAGGCAAGTTCTTC	CASSRGLAGGKFF
TRBV19	TRBJ1-1	13	TRBD1	-	TGTGCCAGTAGCGGGACAGGGGATTTTGAAGCTTTCTTT	CASSGTGDFEAFF
TRBV4-1	TRBJ2-7	14	TRBD1	-	TGCGCCAGCAGCCCGGGACAGGTAGACTACGAGCAGTACTTC	CASSPGQVDYEQYF
TRBV7-6	TRBJ2-1	13	TRBD2	-	TGTGCCACCCAGCGGGGGGCGTACAATGAGCAGTTCTTC	CATQRGAYNEQFF